The table lists the clone carrying this T cell receptor beta chain with a few counts. This entry is derived from a study of beta chain features in type 1 diabetes. The sequenced template was cDNA made from the entire isolated RNA. The assay was immunoSEQ multiplex PCR, and TCRdb's table has in-frame clones only and misses some. Among more than 110,000 clones, about 7% were seen once, and the ten largest hold 1.4%. The authors obtained over 95% purity in all sorted populations. The CDR3 covers 15 residues. Germline-derived CDR1 and CDR2 are GTSNPN and SVGIG (reference sequence). V gave up 8 bases and J gave up 4 bases; unmatched junction bases: 10.

Sequencing was carried out using central memory CD4+ T cells from blood. The TCR was taken from a young woman in good health. This chain uses TRBV30 with TRBJ2-3, with 12 nucleotides matching TRBD2. The CDR3 DNA is TGTGCCGGATGGACTAGCGGGGAGGGTGCAGATACGCAGTATTTT. This translates into CAGWTSGEGADTQYF.